Following are 7 T cell receptor beta chains from one sample sequenced in a study of T cell responses to AZD1222 COVID-19 vaccine. Clones were sequenced by immunoSEQ multiplex PCR, and TCRdb holds only the in-frame ones, with some missing. The profile covers roughly 130,000 clones, with under 95% appearing a single time and around 2.8% taken by the ten largest. The source material was peripheral blood, sampled on day 0 of AZD1222 vaccination. These receptors were obtained from an adult in good health.

This chain joins TRBV7-9 and TRBJ2-7; D remains ambiguous. Germline lookup yields CDR1 SEHNR and CDR2 FQNEAQ (reference sequence). With 5 bases removed from V and 4 bases from J, the gap between germline ends came to 12 bases. The CDR3 sequence is 13 residues long. The CDR3 loop is CASSAILSYEQYF. The CDR3, as DNA: TGTGCCAGCAGCGCCATACTTTCTTACGAGCAGTACTTC.

This clone was found a few times. The rearrangement joins TRBV2 to TRBJ1-1; D possibly corresponds to TRBD1 (5 bases). Trimming stripped 6 bases from V and 4 bases from J, with 12 bases between. The V gene's germline CDR1 is SNHLY and CDR2 FYNNEI. The CDR3 consists of 13 residues. The CDR3 region has the DNA TGTGCCAGCAGCCTCGGGGCTGGCACTGAAGCTTTCTTT. It translates to CASSLGAGTEAFF.

J is TRBJ1-6 and V is TRBV28, with D hard to call. CDR1 and CDR2 (germline): MDHEN, SYDVKM. The CDR3 covers 14 residues. With 7 bases removed from V and 9 bases from J, the gap between germline ends came to 16 bases. CDR3 nucleotides: TGTGCCAGCAACCGGGTCTCATCGGGTTCACCCCTCCACTTT. Translation gives CASNRVSSGSPLHF.

This clone was counted only a few times. V gene TRBV4-1 combines with J gene TRBJ2-1, with unresolved D. The germline V and J ends were trimmed by 1 base and 0 bases, with 13 bases remaining between them. Germline CDR1 MGHRA, CDR2 YSYEKL. This CDR3 comprises 17 residues. The CDR3 DNA sequence: TGCGCCAGCAGCCAAGCTCTGCGGAGAAGCTCCTACAATGAGCAGTTCTTC. Translation: CASSQALRRSSYNEQFF.

V usage is TRBV2 and J usage is TRBJ1-1; D is unclear. Between the trimmed V and J ends, which lost 4 bases and 0 bases, there was a span of 6 bases. Germline V gene sequence: CDR1 SNHLY, CDR2 FYNNEI. The CDR3 runs 13 residues. The CDR3 nucleotides read TGTGCCAGCAGTGCGGAGGTGAACACTGAAGCTTTCTTT. Translated: CASSAEVNTEAFF. Supplemented by reference TRBV2 and TRBJ1-1, the full variable domain reads EPEVTQTPSHQVTQMGQEVILRCVPISNHLYFYWYRQILGQKVEFLVSFYNNEISEKSEIFDDQFSVERPDGSNFTLKIRSTKLEDSAMYFCASSAEVNTEAFFGQGTRLTVV.

This chain connects TRBV11-3 to TRBJ2-1; weak D call: TRBD1 (6 bases). This CDR3 is 15 amino acids long. Germline V gives CDR1 SGHNT, CDR2 YENEEA. V shed 2 bases and J shed 0 bases, with 8 bases lying between them. CDR3 in DNA: TGTGCCAGCAGCTTAAGACAGGCCTCCTACAATGAGCAGTTCTTC. This codes for CASSLRQASYNEQFF.

This chain uses TRBV12-5 with TRBJ1-1, with D perhaps TRBD1 (6 bases). V gave up 1 base and J gave up 1 base, with 13 bases separating them. Germline assignment: CDR1 LGHNT and CDR2 FRNRAP. The CDR3 is made up of 16 amino acids. CDR3 in amino acids: CASGLALQGPNTEAFF. The CDR3 bases are TGTGCTAGTGGTTTGGCACTCCAGGGGCCGAACACTGAAGCTTTCTTT.